The 20 T cell receptor beta chains presented below share a single source sample, sequenced in a study of OX40 agonist ivuxolimab in advanced cancers. Assay: immunoSEQ multiplex PCR; the TCRdb copy retains only in-frame clones and omits some. The table lists 15,000 or so clones, over 65% of them singletons. Sequenced material: CD4+ or CD8+ T cells sorted from blood, taken in a trial of the OX40 agonist ivuxolimab. These receptors were obtained from an adult with an advanced solid tumor such as melanoma, head and neck, liver or kidney cancer.

The chain is built from TRBV5-6 and TRBJ2-7; 10 bases align to TRBD2. CDR1 is SGHDT, CDR2 YYEEEE, per germline. The CDR3 spans 14 residues. J lost 3 bases, V lost 6 bases, and 6 bases had no gene match. The CDR3 is CASTSSGSIYEQYF. The CDR3 DNA sequence: TGTGCCAGCACATCTAGCGGGAGTATCTACGAGCAGTACTTC.

The rearrangement uses TRBV5-6 and TRBJ1-5; TRBD1 might be the D (5 bases). Germline CDR1 SGHDT, CDR2 YYEEEE. There are 17 residues in the CDR3. With 6 bases removed from V and 1 base from J, the gap between germline ends came to 20 bases. The CDR3 loop is CASTNRQREASNQPQHF. The CDR3 DNA is TGTGCCAGCACCAATCGACAGAGAGAAGCGAGCAATCAGCCCCAGCATTTT.

This sequence joins TRBV5-6 and TRBJ2-7; either TRBD1 or TRBD2 may fit D (5 bases each). Germline CDR1 is SGHDT and CDR2 is YYEEEE. V shed 1 base and J shed 7 bases, with 15 bases lying between them. CDR3 length: 14 residues. The DNA of the CDR3 is TGTGCCAGCAGCTTGAGGCGTGACTGGGGGGAGCAGTACTTC. Residues: CASSLRRDWGEQYF. Variable domain in full (rest from reference TRBV5-6 and TRBJ2-7): DAGVTQSPTHLIKTRGQQVTLRCSPKSGHDTVSWYQQALGQGPQFIFQYYEEEERQRGNFPDRFSGHQFPNYSSELNVNALLLGDSALYLCASSLRRDWGEQYFGPGTRLTVT.

CDR3 in amino acids: CSVEDPTGREQFF. The CDR3 bases are TGCAGCGTTGAAGATCCAACAGGGCGTGAGCAGTTCTTC. The chain uses TRBV29-1 and TRBJ2-1; TRBD1 might be the D (6 bases). Germline loops: CDR1 SQVTM, CDR2 ANQGSEA. The germline V and J ends were trimmed by 0 bases and 9 bases, with 12 bases remaining between them. The CDR3 covers 13 residues.

The rearrangement uses TRBV28 and TRBJ2-2, with a weak D call TRBD2 (5 bases). Germline values: CDR1 MDHEN, CDR2 SYDVKM. This CDR3 spans 14 amino acids. The germline V and J ends were trimmed by 6 bases and 2 bases, with 10 bases remaining between them. CDR3 sequence: CASRSDYNTGELFF. CDR3 nucleotide sequence: TGTGCCAGCAGATCAGACTATAACACCGGGGAGCTGTTTTTT.

The CDR3 bases are TGTGCCAGCAGCTTAGCGGAGACTAGCGGGTATGAGCAGTTCTTC. Residues: CASSLAETSGYEQFF. The V call is TRBV7-9, the J call TRBJ2-1, with 10 positions matching TRBD2. Germline loops: CDR1 SEHNR, CDR2 FQNEAQ (reference sequence). This CDR3 is 15 amino acids long. V lost 0 bases, J lost 8 bases, and 4 bases stayed unmatched.

This clone was found a few times. This chain uses TRBV7-6 with TRBJ1-2, with a weak D call TRBD1 (6 bases). CDR1 is SGHVS and CDR2 is FNYEAQ in the germline V gene. The CDR3 length is 15 residues. V lost 5 bases, J lost 6 bases, and 19 bases lay in between. The CDR3 region has the DNA TGTGCCAGCAGCCTCGAGGGGGGAGCGGGAGATGGCTACACCTTC. It yields the protein CASSLEGGAGDGYTF. Based on the CDR3 plus reference TRBV7-6 and TRBJ1-2, the full variable domain is GAGVSQSPRYKVTKRGQDVALRCDPISGHVSLYWYRQALGQGPEFLTYFNYEAQQDKSGLPNDRFSAERPEGSISTLTIQRTEQRDSAMYRCASSLEGGAGDGYTFGSGTRLTVV.

This chain uses TRBV28 with TRBJ1-2; possible D gene TRBD1, 6 bases. With 5 bases removed from V and 3 bases from J, the gap between germline ends came to 16 bases. Germline V gene data show CDR1 as MDHEN and CDR2 as SYDVKM. The CDR3 sequence is 15 residues long. The DNA of the CDR3 is TGTGCCAGCAGTGAGAACAGGGTCTTGGACTATGGCTACACCTTC. This sequence encodes CASSENRVLDYGYTF.

The J gene is TRBJ2-3, the V gene TRBV28; 8 bases fit TRBD1. Germline CDR1 and CDR2: MDHEN and SYDVKM. V dropped 6 bases and J dropped 6; count of bases not matched to a gene: 17. The length of the CDR3 is 17 residues. In DNA form, the CDR3 reads TGTGCCAGCAGCTTCAGGACAGGGTCAACTAGAAGGGATACGCAGTATTTT. Protein: CASSFRTGSTRRDTQYF. Using reference TRBV28 and TRBJ2-3 for the parts outside the CDR3, the full variable domain is DVKVTQSSRYLVKRTGEKVFLECVQDMDHENMFWYRQDPGLGLRLIYFSYDVKMKEKGDIPEGYSVSREKKERFSLILESASTNQTSMYLCASSFRTGSTRRDTQYFGPGTRLTVL.

In its sample, this clone is hyperexpanded. The chain couples TRBV15 to TRBJ1-1; no firm D call. V was shortened by 5 bases and J by 7 bases, with 17 bases between the two germline ends. CDR1 and CDR2 from the germline V gene are LNHNV and YYDKDF (reference sequence). The CDR3 contains 14 residues. CDR3 nucleotide sequence: TGTGCCACCAGCGAATCAAGGGAGGCAGATGAAGCTTTCTTT. This translates into CATSESREADEAFF.

This chain connects TRBV10-3 to TRBJ2-7; D is perhaps TRBD2 (6 bases). CDR3 size: 17 residues. V lost 3 bases to trimming and J lost 3 bases, with 21 bases between them. Germline CDR1 reads ENHRY; CDR2 reads SYGVKD. This CDR3 is CAISEGGGVGVDYEQYF. CDR3 sequence (DNA): TGTGCCATCAGTGAAGGTGGAGGGGTGGGCGTGGACTACGAGCAGTACTTC.

V is TRBV4-2 and J is TRBJ1-5; D uncertain. Between the trimmed V and J ends, which lost 0 bases and 0 bases, there was a span of 12 bases. The CDR3 is 17 residues long. CDR1 and CDR2 from the germline V gene are LGHNA and YNFKEQ. CDR3 in DNA: TGTGCCAGCAGCCAAGATGAATCAAGGGTTAGCAATCAGCCCCAGCATTTT. Protein product: CASSQDESRVSNQPQHF.

This clone turned up a few times. The chain uses TRBV5-4 and TRBJ2-1; maybe TRBD2 (5 bases). CDR3 size: 16 residues. CDR1 is SGHNT and CDR2 is YYREEE in the germline V gene (reference sequence). Trimming took off 2 bases at V and 2 bases at J, with 14 bases between the two ends. As DNA, the CDR3 is TGTGCCAGCAGCTTAGTTTTAGGAGGCCCCTACAATGAGCAGTTCTTC. As protein: CASSLVLGGPYNEQFF.

This chain joins TRBV6-5 and TRBJ1-1; a weak D match, TRBD1 (5 bases). The CDR3 totals 12 residues. Germline CDR1 MNHEY, CDR2 SVGAGI. Trimming stripped 7 bases from V and 4 bases from J, with 10 bases between. The chain's CDR3 is CASIRGSTEAFF. In nucleotides, the CDR3 is TGTGCCAGCATCCGGGGGAGCACTGAAGCTTTCTTT.

V is TRBV21-1 and J is TRBJ2-2; the table's D call TRBD1 went unverified against the DNA. TRBV21-1 is a pseudogene locus. The length of the CDR3 is 18 residues. The CDR3 region is CASSKPRLPGTGSGELFF. DNA of the CDR3: TGTGCCAGCAGCAAACCCCGCTTACCAGGGACAGGGTCCGGGGAGCTGTTTTTT.

This clone came up once. Within the sample, other DNA sequences also encode this same CDR3. The V call is TRBV5-1, the J call TRBJ1-1; TRBD1 aligns across 9 bases. CDR1 is SGHRS, CDR2 YFSETQ, per germline. V shed 0 bases and J 4 bases; nucleotides not matched to a gene: 4. This CDR3 contains 15 residues. The CDR3 sequence is CASSLGDREITEAFF. The CDR3 DNA is TGCGCCAGCAGCTTGGGGGACAGGGAAATCACTGAAGCTTTCTTT.

The chain uses TRBV4-3 and TRBJ2-3; perhaps TRBD2 as D (5 bases). The V end was cut by 1 base, the J end by 0 bases, with 8 bases between. This CDR3 region has 15 residues. The germline gives CDR1 LGHNA, CDR2 YSLEER. In nucleotides, the CDR3 is TGCGCCAGCAGCCAAGGGAGCGGTAGCACAGATACGCAGTATTTT. It specifies CASSQGSGSTDTQYF.

This chain links TRBV27 with TRBJ2-7; possibly TRBD1 for D (6 bases). This CDR3 comprises 14 residues. Looked up from germline, CDR1 is MNHEY and CDR2 is SMNVEV (reference sequence). V was pared by 4 bases and J by 2 bases, with 12 bases between. DNA for the CDR3: TGTGCCAGCAGTTGGGACAAAAGGGCCTACGAGCAGTACTTC. Translated, it gives CASSWDKRAYEQYF.

The gene calls are TRBV4-1 and TRBJ2-5; possibly TRBD2 for D (6 bases). Near its end, the DNA agrees better with TRBJ2-7, so the J call may be wrong. The CDR3 spans 15 residues. Germline V gives CDR1 MGHRA, CDR2 YSYEKL. As DNA, the CDR3 is TGCGCCAGCAGCCAAGATTCGCGGGACGACAACGAGCAGTACTTC. This gives the protein CASSQDSRDDNEQYF.

This chain joins TRBV7-9 and TRBJ2-3; 7 positions match TRBD2. V trimming: 7 bases; J trimming: 6 bases; junction bases outside the gene matches: 13. The CDR3 extends over 15 amino acids. Germline V gene data show CDR1 as SEHNR and CDR2 as FQNEAQ (reference sequence). Here the CDR3 DNA reads TGTGCCAGCAATGATTTGCCGCGGGAGCCGGATACGCAGTATTTT. Amino acid sequence: CASNDLPREPDTQYF. The variable domain in full, with the rest retrieved from reference TRBV7-9 and TRBJ2-3, is DTGVSQNPRHKITKRGQNVTFRCDPISEHNRLYWYRQTLGQGPEFLTYFQNEAQLEKSRLLSDRFSAERPKGSFSTLEIQRTEQGDSAMYLCASNDLPREPDTQYFGPGTRLTVL.